The 9 T cell receptor beta chains given below trace back to one sample, sequenced in a study of T cell responses to AZD1222 COVID-19 vaccine. The assay was immunoSEQ multiplex PCR, and TCRdb's table has in-frame clones only and misses some. The data contain some 150,000 clones, 85% to 95% of them seen just once; the ten biggest clones take up more than 0.85%. This specimen consisted of peripheral blood, obtained on day 0 of MenACWY control vaccination. The receptors here all came from an adult in good health.

This clone was seen a single time. The chain is built from TRBV15 and TRBJ2-5; no definite D call. The CDR3 has 13 residues. The germline V gene has CDR1 LNHNV and CDR2 YYDKDF (reference sequence). The V end was cut by 5 bases, the J end by 3 bases, with 10 bases between. The CDR3 nucleotides are TGTGCCACCAGCTCGGACCCGAAAGAGACCCAGTACTTC. This sequence encodes CATSSDPKETQYF.

The chain couples TRBV5-1 to TRBJ1-1; 7 bases are shared with TRBD1. With V trimmed by 0 bases and J by 5 bases, 7 bases remained unmatched. This CDR3 has 15 residues. Germline V gene lookup returns CDR1 SGHRS and CDR2 YFSETQ. The CDR3 nucleotides read TGCGCCAGCAGCTTGGGACAGGGATTTGGAACTGAAGCTTTCTTT. Its protein is CASSLGQGFGTEAFF. The full variable domain, completed using reference TRBV5-1 and TRBJ1-1, is KAGVTQTPRYLIKTRGQQVTLSCSPISGHRSVSWYQQTPGQGLQFLFEYFSETQRNKGNFPGRFSGRQFSNSRSEMNVSTLELGDSALYLCASSLGQGFGTEAFFGQGTRLTVV.

The chain is built from TRBV5-6 and TRBJ1-1; 7 bases align to TRBD1. CDR1 is SGHDT, CDR2 YYEEEE, per germline. CDR3 length equals 16 residues. V dropped 0 bases and J dropped 4; count of bases not matched to a gene: 9. The DNA for the CDR3 is TGTGCCAGCAGCTTGGCAGGGAGGGGGCGAGGCACTGAAGCTTTCTTT. Residues: CASSLAGRGRGTEAFF.

The gene calls are TRBV5-1 and TRBJ2-7; D not resolved. Germline lookup yields CDR1 SGHRS and CDR2 YFSETQ. CDR3 length: 13 amino acids. V was clipped by 4 bases and J by 2 bases, with 10 bases between them. For the CDR3, the DNA is TGCGCCAGCAGCGGTGACGGTCCCTACGAGCAGTACTTC. Translating it yields CASSGDGPYEQYF.

This chain joins TRBV5-5 and TRBJ2-1; D is ambiguous. Trimming took 0 bases from V and 8 from J, leaving 15 bases between them. CDR1 and CDR2 from the germline V gene are SGHKS and YYEKEE (reference sequence). This CDR3 has 15 residues. CDR3 DNA sequence: TGTGCCAGCAGCTTGGGAGGCAGGCTGAGTGATGAGCAGTTCTTC. Protein: CASSLGGRLSDEQFF.

This rearrangement joins TRBV6-1 to TRBJ1-2; a weak D match, TRBD1 (5 bases). The CDR3 has 12 residues. The germline CDR1 and CDR2 sequences are MNHNS and SASEGT. Trimming took off 10 bases at V and 4 bases at J, with 13 bases between the two ends. CDR3: CATAAGLYGYTF. CDR3 bases: TGTGCCACAGCCGCGGGACTCTATGGCTACACCTTC.

This clone turned up a few times. This rearrangement joins TRBV7-2 to TRBJ1-5; D may be TRBD1 (5 bases). Germline CDR1 reads SGHTA; CDR2 reads FQGNSA. The CDR3 spans 15 residues. The ends were cut back, 6 bases at V and 6 bases at J, with 18 bases in the middle. The CDR3 nucleotides are TGTGCCAGCAGTCTCGGGACGAGGGAAAGTCAGCCCCAGCATTTT. Protein sequence: CASSLGTRESQPQHF.

J is TRBJ2-5 and V is TRBV10-2; D is possibly TRBD2 (6 bases). The CDR3 has 15 residues. Trimming removed 0 bases from V and 5 bases from J, with 13 bases in between. Per the germline V gene, CDR1 is WSHSY and CDR2 is SAAADI. The CDR3 coding sequence is TGCGCCAGCAGTGAGTCGGGGGGAGCCGGCGAGACCCAGTACTTC. This encodes CASSESGGAGETQYF.

This rearrangement joins TRBV25-1 to TRBJ1-1, with D possibly being TRBD1 (5 bases). CDR1 and CDR2 from the germline V gene are MGHDK and SYGVNS. Trimming removed 7 bases from V and 1 base from J, with 13 bases in between. The CDR3 sequence is 14 residues long. The CDR3 nucleotides read TGTGCCAGCACCAAGGGACCGAGGAACACTGAAGCTTTCTTT. It specifies CASTKGPRNTEAFF.